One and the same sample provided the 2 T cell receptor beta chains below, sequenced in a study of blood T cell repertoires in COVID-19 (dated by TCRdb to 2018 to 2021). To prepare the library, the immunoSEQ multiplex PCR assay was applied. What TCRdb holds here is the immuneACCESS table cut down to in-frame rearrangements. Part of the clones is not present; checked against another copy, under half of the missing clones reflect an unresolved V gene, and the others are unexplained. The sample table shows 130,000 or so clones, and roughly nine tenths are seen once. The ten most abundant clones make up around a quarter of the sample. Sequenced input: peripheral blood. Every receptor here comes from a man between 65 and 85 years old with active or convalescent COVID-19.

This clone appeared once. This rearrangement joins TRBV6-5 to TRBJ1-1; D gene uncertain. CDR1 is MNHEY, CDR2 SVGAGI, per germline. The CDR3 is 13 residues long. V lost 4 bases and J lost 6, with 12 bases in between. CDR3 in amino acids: CASSLDTLAEAFF. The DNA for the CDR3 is TGTGCCAGCAGTTTAGACACGTTAGCTGAAGCTTTCTTT.

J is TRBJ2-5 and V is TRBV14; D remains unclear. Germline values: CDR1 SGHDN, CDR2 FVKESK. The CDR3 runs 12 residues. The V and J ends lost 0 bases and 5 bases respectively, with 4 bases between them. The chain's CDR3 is CASSQERETQYF. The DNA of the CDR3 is TGTGCCAGCAGCCAAGAGAGGGAGACCCAGTACTTC.